Reported below is one T cell receptor beta chain. This clonotype was recorded at least ten times. No cognate antigen has been identified for it. No per-base quality is available; no much larger clone lies one base away. The record originates from a study of neurological immune-mediated disorders (dated by TCRdb to about 2019). About the investigation overall: The study compared peripheral blood TCR-beta repertoires of HTLV-I-associated myelopathy (HAM/TSP) patients, multiple sclerosis patients and healthy controls using UMI-based sequencing. Of the approximately 66 subjects in the cohort, about 15 were HAM/TSP patients, some 35 were multiple sclerosis patients, and about 20 were healthy controls. Alongside PBMC samples, the set of about 100 TCR-beta libraries contained longitudinal samples, technical triplicates, and paired CD4+ and CD8+ T-cell subsets that had been sorted. General study outcomes and caveats: The highest TCR clonal expansion was observed in HAM/TSP patients, whereas the lowest was observed in MS patients, even when compared with healthy controls. No identical CDR3 amino acid sequences were found to be shared among expanded clones across subjects, suggesting that TCR-beta repertoires were private in all groups.

The trim is 1 base for V and 2 bases for J, with a gap of 9 bases between the germline ends. The CDR3 runs 16 amino acids, cysteine and phenylalanine included. Only the CDR3 DNA stays, 48 bases, in frame from base 1. Taken from the germline V gene, the CDR1 and CDR2 loops are MDHEN and SYDVKM. The healthy controls were volunteers from blood banks in Maryland, USA. For unsorted PBMC libraries, 2 million PBMCs were used after storage in RNAlater at -80 degrees C until RNA extraction. PBMCs were separated from peripheral blood using Ficoll-Hypaque density gradient centrifugation and then cryopreserved in liquid nitrogen. cDNA was synthesized by template-switch 5'RACE using a primer carrying a 10-nucleotide random unique molecular identifier by which each TCR transcript was tagged. Over 160 million TCR-beta sequences, covering 15-18 subjects, were produced in each sequencing run. The RNeasy kit was used for extraction of total RNA. The KAPA Real-time Library Amplification kit was used to amplify TCR-beta VDJ regions with primers for the TCR constant region and the 5'RACE anchor. Sample indexes and Illumina adaptors were added in a first PCR, and a second PCR then increased library yield. The roughly 650 bp TCR product was size-selected on a 2% E-gel SizeSelection system after Ampure bead purification. Before pooling, library quality was checked on a Bioanalyzer, concentration was measured with Qubit, and libraries were quantified with the Kapa Library Quantification kit. Libraries were sequenced paired-end 2 x 150 bp on an Illumina HiSeq 2500. To increase sequence diversity, 25-30% phiX was spiked into each library pool. The published analysis was carried out like this. The quality-filtered reads were processed with the UMI-based MiGEC pipeline, whose error correction step removed more than 80% of the raw TCR sequences. IMGT germline references were used for aligning VDJ genes, and each clonotype was defined as a unique CDR3 amino acid sequence together with its V-J genes. Clonal expansion, Shannon diversity and CDR3 relatedness (CalcPairwiseDistances, ClusterSamples) were evaluated with VDJtools, and phylogenetic trees were built with CLCbio workbench. Using coefficient-of-variation modelling across technical triplicates, the study counted a clone as expanded if it had at least 8 unique UMIs. Through fastp at Q25 and MiXCR, TCRdb rebuilt clones from the public reads, retaining in-frame beta chains. Duplicate CDR3 protein sequences are folded into a single record with the most common DNA and genes. TCRdb assigned the V and J calls; the authors' analysis was not used. Present in this sample are about 30,000 distinct CDR3 sequences, around 14% of which were seen just once. The leading ten clones occupy about 28% of the sample.

The rearrangement combines TRBV28 with TRBJ2-6, with the D gene too uncertain to name. Specimen: PBMCs. This sequence was found in a man in his 70s in good health. In nucleotide form, the sequence is TGTGCCAGCAGTTTATTGGGTTCTGCTGGGGCCAACGTCCTGACTTTC. This gives the protein CASSLLGSAGANVLTF.